This T cell receptor (beta chain) was found in a study of blood T cell repertoires in COVID-19. The overall study: Whether acute or convalescent, the COVID-19 samples came from the United States, Italy and Spain.

Original analysis: Quantification of nucleated cells was approximated via reference gene primer amplification. Assay: immunoSEQ multiplex PCR; the TCRdb copy retains only in-frame clones and omits some. The V and J calls and clone size are taken from that table; D and trimming were inferred from the DNA. Of under 200,000 clones detected, roughly 80% appear once; the ten largest clones hold roughly 6%. Only a few counts were recorded for this clone. All enrollees were roughly 18 to 95 years old and from fewer than 30 US areas. V lost 7 bases, J lost 1 base, and 10 bases stayed unmatched. The CDR3 is 15 amino acids. CDR1 MNHEY and CDR2 SVGAGI come from the germline V gene.

This chain links TRBV6-5 with TRBJ2-7, with 7 bases lining up with TRBD1. The source is a woman aged 40 to 50 with acute COVID-19. Sequenced: PBMCs or T cells enriched from blood (not recorded which). The CDR3, as DNA: TGTGCCAGCATTCATCCGACAGGGATTTCCTACGAGCAGTACTTC. Encoded protein: CASIHPTGISYEQYF.